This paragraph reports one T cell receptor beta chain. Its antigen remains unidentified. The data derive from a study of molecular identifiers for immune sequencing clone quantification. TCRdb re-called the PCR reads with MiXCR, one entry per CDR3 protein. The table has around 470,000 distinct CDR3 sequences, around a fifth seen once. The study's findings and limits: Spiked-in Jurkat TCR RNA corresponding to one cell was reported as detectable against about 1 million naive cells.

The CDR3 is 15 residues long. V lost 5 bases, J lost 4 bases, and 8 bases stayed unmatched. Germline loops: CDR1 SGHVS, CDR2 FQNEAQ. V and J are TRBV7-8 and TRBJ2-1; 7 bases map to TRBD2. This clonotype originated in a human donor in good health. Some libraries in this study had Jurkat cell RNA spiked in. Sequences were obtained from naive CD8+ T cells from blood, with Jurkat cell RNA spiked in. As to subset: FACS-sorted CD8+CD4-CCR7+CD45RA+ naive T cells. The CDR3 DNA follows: TGTGCCAGCAGCCCCTGGGGGGGTCGGTACAATGAGCAGTTCTTC. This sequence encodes CASSPWGGRYNEQFF.